This T cell receptor beta chain came from a study of OX40 agonist ivuxolimab in advanced cancers. V shed 4 bases and J 4 bases; nucleotides not matched to a gene: 2. CDR1 is MNHEY and CDR2 is SVGAGI in the germline V gene. This CDR3 is 14 amino acids long. The table came from immunoSEQ multiplex PCR; TCRdb's copy has only in-frame clones and leaves some out. The repertoire holds 70,000 to 75,000 clones, with around four fifths as singletons. The receptor comes from an adult with an advanced solid tumor such as melanoma, head and neck, liver or kidney cancer. The J gene is TRBJ2-1, the V gene TRBV6-5, with 9 positions matching TRBD1. The source material was CD4+ or CD8+ T cells sorted from blood, sampled in a trial of the OX40 agonist ivuxolimab. CDR3: CASSSGQGYNEQFF. CDR3 in DNA: TGTGCCAGCAGTTCAGGACAGGGGTACAATGAGCAGTTCTTC.